Each of the 28 T cell receptor beta chains below was sequenced from the same sample in a study of blood T cell repertoires in COVID-19. Profiling relied on immunoSEQ multiplex PCR, and the TCRdb table lists in-frame clones only, not all of them. The table lists under 85,000 clones, roughly 86% of them singletons. Material for sequencing was peripheral blood. The receptors were gathered from a man between 40 and 49 years old with COVID-19, enrolled during active disease.

The J gene is TRBJ2-1, the V gene TRBV28, with 7 bases matching TRBD2. The CDR3 totals 15 residues. The V segment lost 2 bases and the J segment 6 bases; nucleotides outside the gene matches: 7. CDR1 and CDR2 from the germline V gene are MDHEN and SYDVKM. The CDR3 loop is CASSLDAGVGNEQFF. As DNA, the CDR3 is TGTGCCAGCAGTTTAGATGCGGGGGTGGGCAATGAGCAGTTCTTC.

The chain employs TRBV28 and TRBJ2-3, with TRBD2 matching 10 bases. The V segment lost 4 bases and the J segment 9 bases; nucleotides outside the gene matches: 7. Germline V CDR1 and CDR2: MDHEN, SYDVKM. This CDR3 is 14 amino acids long. The CDR3, as DNA: TGTGCCAGCAGTTCTCCCAGCGGGGGGGGGACGCAGTATTTT. It specifies CASSSPSGGGTQYF.

The chain is built from TRBV6-5 and TRBJ2-2, with D perhaps matching TRBD1 (6 bases). CDR3 length equals 16 residues. V lost 4 bases and J 0 bases, leaving 12 bases between the germline ends. Germline loops: CDR1 MNHEY, CDR2 SVGAGI. The CDR3 loop is CASSSGQHANTGELFF. DNA of the CDR3: TGTGCCAGCAGTTCCGGACAGCACGCGAACACCGGGGAGCTGTTTTTT.

This clone showed up just once. The chain employs TRBV19 and TRBJ1-3, with D perhaps TRBD1 (5 bases). Germline assignment: CDR1 LNHDA and CDR2 SQIVND (reference sequence). V was pared by 8 bases and J by 0 bases, with 8 bases between. The CDR3 is made up of 13 amino acids. CDR3 protein: CASSGISGNTIYF. The DNA of the CDR3 is TGTGCCAGTTCAGGGATCTCTGGAAACACCATATATTTT.

The genes are TRBV6-5 and TRBJ2-5; the D is unclear. V was cut by 3 bases and J by 6 bases, with 5 bases left in between. In germline, CDR1 is MNHEY, CDR2 SVGAGI. There are 11 residues in the CDR3. The CDR3 protein is CASSYLQTQYF. The CDR3 region has the DNA TGTGCCAGCAGTTATCTACAGACCCAGTACTTC.

This chain joins TRBV19 and TRBJ2-1, with 8 bases that match TRBD2. This CDR3 spans 16 amino acids. CDR1 is LNHDA and CDR2 is SQIVND in the germline V gene (reference sequence). The J segment lost 1 base and the V segment lost 5 bases, leaving 7 bases of the junction unmatched. The CDR3 sequence: CASSPRTSLSYNEQFF. Here the CDR3 DNA reads TGTGCCAGTAGTCCCCGGACTAGCCTGTCCTACAATGAGCAGTTCTTC.

The rearrangement joins TRBV29-1 to TRBJ2-5; D may be TRBD2 (5 bases). Germline CDR1 and CDR2: SQVTM and ANQGSEA. The length of the CDR3 is 15 residues. Trimming removed 6 bases at V and 2 bases at J, with 19 bases between. For the CDR3, the DNA is TGCAGCGTGGATCCGTTTGAGGGCGGGCAAGAGACCCAGTACTTC. It yields the protein CSVDPFEGGQETQYF. Together with reference TRBV29-1 and TRBJ2-5, the CDR3 gives the full variable domain: SAVISQKPSRDICQRGTSLTIQCQVDSQVTMMFWYRQQPGQSLTLIATANQGSEATYESGFVIDKFPISRPNLTFSTLTVSNMSPEDSSIYLCSVDPFEGGQETQYFGPGTRLLVL.

The chain employs TRBV5-6 and TRBJ1-2; 7 bases line up with TRBD1. CDR3 length equals 14 residues. The germline CDR1 and CDR2 sequences are SGHDT and YYEEEE. The V gene end was trimmed by 0 bases and the J gene end by 3 bases; junction bases not matched to a gene: 2. DNA for the CDR3: TGTGCCAGCAGCTTGGTTGACAGGGACTATGGCTACACCTTC. Translating it yields CASSLVDRDYGYTF. Full variable domain (remainder filled in from reference TRBV5-6 and TRBJ1-2): DAGVTQSPTHLIKTRGQQVTLRCSPKSGHDTVSWYQQALGQGPQFIFQYYEEEERQRGNFPDRFSGHQFPNYSSELNVNALLLGDSALYLCASSLVDRDYGYTFGSGTRLTVV.

J is TRBJ1-4 and V is TRBV5-1; a weak D match, TRBD1 (5 bases). Trimming took 4 bases from V and 4 from J, leaving 14 bases between them. This CDR3 has 15 amino acids. Germline lookup yields CDR1 SGHRS and CDR2 YFSETQ. The CDR3 DNA sequence: TGCGCCAGCAGCCCAAGGAGACAGAATAATGAAAAACTGTTTTTT. This gives the protein CASSPRRQNNEKLFF.

V gene TRBV10-1 combines with J gene TRBJ2-1; 10 bases are a match to TRBD1. The CDR3 has 16 residues. The germline CDR1 and CDR2 sequences are WNHNN and SYGVQD (reference sequence). J gave up 1 base and V 6 bases, and 6 bases lay outside the gene matches. The CDR3 DNA reads as TGCGCCAGCAGCGTCGGGACAGGGGTATCCTACAATGAGCAGTTCTTC. Its protein product is CASSVGTGVSYNEQFF.

The gene calls are TRBV19 and TRBJ2-7, with 9 bases aligning to TRBD1. Germline assignment: CDR1 LNHDA and CDR2 SQIVND (reference sequence). V trimming: 5 bases; J trimming: 6 bases; junction bases outside the gene matches: 11. CDR3 length: 15 amino acids. The CDR3 region is CASSPRGQGLSEQYF. DNA for the CDR3: TGTGCCAGTAGTCCCCGGGGACAGGGTCTATCCGAGCAGTACTTC.

This clone was recorded a few times. The chain carries TRBV10-2 and TRBJ2-7; 10 bases match TRBD1. CDR1 and CDR2 from the germline V gene are WSHSY and SAAADI. This CDR3 has 16 amino acids. After removal of 3 bases from V and 1 base from J, the junction contained 6 bases not matched to a gene. The CDR3 reads CASSDWGQGSSYEQYF. In DNA, the CDR3 is TGCGCCAGCAGTGATTGGGGACAGGGGTCTTCCTACGAGCAGTACTTC.

This clone appeared a few times. The chain is built from TRBV5-8 and TRBJ1-5; D uncertain. Germline values: CDR1 SGHTS, CDR2 YDEGEE. This CDR3 spans 11 amino acids. V was pared by 3 bases and J by 6 bases, with 4 bases between. The CDR3 DNA follows: TGTGCCAGCAGCTATCGTCAGCCCCAGCATTTT. As protein: CASSYRQPQHF.

The chain uses TRBV10-3 and TRBJ2-1; D not resolved. V was trimmed by 4 bases and J by 8 bases, leaving 12 bases between them. This CDR3 is built from 13 residues. CDR1 and CDR2 (germline): ENHRY, SYGVKD. DNA of the CDR3: TGTGCCATCAGTGGCAACCAGTTGGATGAGCAGTTCTTC. Translated, it gives CAISGNQLDEQFF.

The count of this clone is one. The chain links TRBV11-2 to TRBJ2-3; 15 bases match TRBD2. There are 18 residues in the CDR3. The V segment lost 4 bases and the J segment 4 bases; nucleotides outside the gene matches: 9. Germline loops: CDR1 SGHAT, CDR2 FQNNGV. The CDR3 reads CASSSPGLAGGNPDTQYF. The CDR3 DNA sequence: TGTGCCAGCAGCTCACCGGGACTAGCGGGGGGCAACCCAGATACGCAGTATTTT. Full variable domain (rest looked up from reference TRBV11-2 and TRBJ2-3): EAGVAQSPRYKIIEKRQSVAFWCNPISGHATLYWYQQILGQGPKLLIQFQNNGVVDDSQLPKDRFSAERLKGVDSTLKIQPAKLEDSAVYLCASSSPGLAGGNPDTQYFGPGTRLTVL.

V is TRBV7-7 and J is TRBJ2-3, with D unclear. V was pared by 2 bases and J by 1 base, with 4 bases between. The CDR3 spans 13 residues. Looked up from germline, CDR1 is SSHAT and CDR2 is FNYEAQ (reference sequence). The chain's CDR3 is CASSLTGTDTQYF. Here the CDR3 DNA reads TGTGCCAGCAGCTTAACAGGCACAGATACGCAGTATTTT.

V and J are TRBV18 and TRBJ1-2, with 7 bases fitting TRBD1. J lost 4 bases, V lost 4 bases, and 3 bases had no gene match. The CDR3 has 13 residues. Per germline, CDR1 KGHSH and CDR2 LQKENI. The CDR3: CASSRDSVYGYTF. The CDR3 nucleotides are TGTGCCAGCTCACGGGACAGCGTCTATGGCTACACCTTC.

The chain has TRBV28 and TRBJ2-2; 7 nucleotides line up with TRBD1. Germline V gene lookup returns CDR1 MDHEN and CDR2 SYDVKM. The CDR3 has 18 residues. V lost 2 bases, J lost 0 bases, and 9 bases stayed unmatched. CDR3 in DNA: TGTGCCAGCAGTTTACGGGGTAGGGGGCTCGCGAACACCGGGGAGCTGTTTTTT. Its translation is CASSLRGRGLANTGELFF.

V and J are TRBV2 and TRBJ1-1, with a weak D call TRBD1 (5 bases). The CDR3 is made up of 11 amino acids. The V end lost 5 bases, the J end lost 7 bases, and 8 bases lay between the germline ends. The germline V gene has CDR1 SNHLY and CDR2 FYNNEI. The CDR3: CASSPQVEAFF. CDR3 in DNA: TGTGCCAGCAGTCCACAGGTTGAAGCTTTCTTT.

The J gene is TRBJ2-3, the V gene TRBV6-2 or TRBV6-3; 7 nucleotides line up with TRBD2. Germline CDR1 and CDR2: MNHEY and SVGEGT. The CDR3 has 14 amino acids. Unmatched junction bases numbered 8, after V lost 5 bases and J lost 6 bases. CDR3 in amino acids: CASSNPAGGDTQYF. The CDR3 bases are TGTGCCAGCAGTAACCCCGCCGGGGGGGATACGCAGTATTTT.

The chain is built from TRBV7-2 and TRBJ1-2; TRBD1 is a possible D gene (6 bases). V shed 4 bases and J shed 4 bases, with 10 bases lying between them. The CDR3 covers 13 residues. Germline lookup yields CDR1 SGHTA and CDR2 FQGNSA. CDR3 coding DNA: TGTGCCAGCAGCTCTCAACAGGGCTATGGCTACACCTTC. The encoded protein is CASSSQQGYGYTF.

The gene calls are TRBV30 and TRBJ1-4; possible D gene TRBD1, 6 bases. The V end lost 5 bases, the J end lost 7 bases, and 17 bases lay between the germline ends. Germline V gives CDR1 GTSNPN, CDR2 SVGIG (reference sequence). CDR3 length: 14 residues. For the CDR3, the DNA is TGTGCCTGGGATCTTACAGGGTTTAGTGAAAAACTGTTTTTT. Protein product: CAWDLTGFSEKLFF.

This rearrangement joins TRBV4-1 to TRBJ2-7; 9 bases are shared with TRBD1. The V segment lost 0 bases and the J segment 3 bases; nucleotides outside the gene matches: 6. Germline loops: CDR1 MGHRA, CDR2 YSYEKL. The CDR3 is 16 amino acids. CDR3: CASSQDRGTGYYEQYF. The CDR3 DNA reads as TGCGCCAGCAGCCAAGATCGGGGGACAGGGTACTACGAGCAGTACTTC.

The genes are TRBV15 and TRBJ1-6; 7 bases agree with TRBD1. The germline gives CDR1 LNHNV, CDR2 YYDKDF (reference sequence). The CDR3 contains 15 residues. V lost 8 bases to trimming and J lost 4 bases; unmatched junction nucleotides: 8. In nucleotides, the CDR3 is TGTGCCACCGCAGTCGGGACAGCGTATAATTCACCCCTCCACTTT. Translated, it gives CATAVGTAYNSPLHF.

The chain combines TRBV3-1 (or the pseudogene TRBV3-2) with TRBJ1-2, with D tentatively TRBD1 (6 bases). Germline V gives CDR1 LGHDT, CDR2 YNNKEL (reference sequence). The CDR3 is 15 amino acids. Trimming cost V 1 base and J 6 bases, with 15 bases left between them. CDR3: CASSQASRGWHGYTF. CDR3 nucleotides: TGTGCCAGCAGCCAAGCTAGCAGGGGCTGGCATGGCTACACCTTC.

J is TRBJ2-1 and V is TRBV30, with D tentatively TRBD1 (6 bases). In germline, CDR1 is GTSNPN, CDR2 SVGIG (reference sequence). V lost 5 bases to trimming and J lost 0 bases, with 14 bases between them. The CDR3 contains 15 residues. The CDR3 protein is CAWGLGTLSYNEQFF. The DNA for the CDR3 is TGTGCCTGGGGACTTGGGACACTCTCCTACAATGAGCAGTTCTTC. The entire variable domain, with the rest obtained from reference TRBV30 and TRBJ2-1, is as follows: SQTIHQWPATLVQPVGSPLSLECTVEGTSNPNLYWYRQAAGRGLQLLFYSVGIGQISSEVPQNLSASRPQDRQFILSSKKLLLSDSGFYLCAWGLGTLSYNEQFFGPGTRLTVL.

The gene calls are TRBV10-2 and TRBJ1-2, with D tentatively TRBD1 (6 bases). CDR3 length: 15 residues. With 0 bases removed from V and 8 bases from J, the gap between germline ends came to 16 bases. The germline V gene has CDR1 WSHSY and CDR2 SAAADI. The CDR3 DNA follows: TGCGCCAGCAGTGAGTCACTACAGGGCCCAGGGGGCTACACCTTC. Its protein is CASSESLQGPGGYTF.

The V and J genes are TRBV30 and TRBJ1-5; 8 bases are a match to TRBD1. Trimming took 1 base from V and 7 from J; bases not matched to a gene: 9. Germline CDR1 is GTSNPN and CDR2 is SVGIG (reference sequence). This CDR3 is 15 amino acids long. CDR3 DNA sequence: TGTGCCTGGAGTGGGGCTGACAGGGGTCAACAGCCCCAGCATTTT. Translation: CAWSGADRGQQPQHF.